This TCR beta chain was obtained from a study of OX40 agonist ivuxolimab in advanced cancers. Background for the entire study: The costimulatory receptor OX40 (CD134) was targeted by ivuxolimab, a fully human IgG2 agonistic monoclonal antibody. Three dose-escalation patients achieved partial responses, one with hepatocellular carcinoma and two with cutaneous melanoma. Patients were allowed to have had prior anti-PD-1, anti-PD-L1 or anti-CTLA-4 therapy, and 30% to 40% of the dose-escalation patients had previously received checkpoint inhibitors. Among the roughly 50 dose-escalation patients, some 19 had hepatocellular carcinoma, about 15 melanoma, 9 renal cell carcinoma and 9 head and neck cancer. Peripheral TCRbeta sequencing aimed to test whether ivuxolimab altered TCR sequence diversity and caused clonal T-cell expansion. In the dose-escalation cohort, around four fifths of patients were male, and the mean age was approximately 60 years, with a range of about 20 to 79. The paper reports the monotherapy dose-escalation portion (N of about 52 patients) of the phase I ivuxolimab trial. Intravenous ivuxolimab was administered to patients every 2 weeks at six dose levels: 0.01, 0.1, 0.3, 1.5, 3 and 10 mg/kg. Here is what the overall study found, with its caveats: Low levels of normalized T-cell clonal expansion were also seen in some nonresponding patients. Which antigens the clonally expanded peripheral T cells were specific for was not determined. Partial responders in the 0.1-3.0 mg/kg groups had among the lowest normalized peripheral clonal expansion, especially among CD8+ T cells. After ivuxolimab, expanded clones were on average more numerous among CD8+ T cells than among CD4+ T cells. At doses of 0.1 to 3.0 mg/kg, clonal expansion of both CD4+ and CD8+ T cells in blood was seen between baseline and week 6.

Genomic DNA was isolated from the sorted cells so that the TCRbeta CDR3 region could be sequenced. The immunoSEQ Assay was used to sequence the TCRbeta CDR3 regions. The immuneACCESS repertoire file appears here via TCRdb, limited to in-frame rearrangements. These files lack a portion of the clones; in checked studies, under half of the deficit traces to unresolved V genes, and the cause of the others is not known. Recorded for this sample are 65,000 to 85,000 clones; nearly 85% of them occurred a single time. Just under 7% of the sample goes to the ten largest clones. Patients with a history of autoimmune disease or receiving systemic immunosuppression were excluded from the trial. Peripheral blood for TCR sequencing was collected from all dose cohorts at baseline, on cycle 4 day 1, and on cycle 7 day 1. The samples were drawn from a first-in-human, open-label, multicenter phase I dose-escalation trial of ivuxolimab. Adults with locally advanced or metastatic melanoma, renal cell carcinoma, hepatocellular carcinoma or head and neck squamous cell carcinoma were enrolled in the trial. Before TCR sequencing, CD4+ T cells and CD8+ T cells from peripheral blood were sorted into separate populations.

Concerning this clone itself: Its specific antigen is unknown. No per-base quality is available; no much larger clone lies one base away.

Sequences were derived from CD4+ or CD8+ T cells sorted from blood, sampled in a trial of the OX40 agonist ivuxolimab. The receptor comes from an adult with an advanced solid tumor such as melanoma, head and neck, liver or kidney cancer.

The CDR3 protein sequence reads: CAISQGQGAADTQYF. The DNA reads TGTGCCATCAGTCAGGGACAGGGGGCGGCAGATACGCAGTATTTT. The chain was built from TRBV10-3 and TRBJ2-3; TRBD1 lines up with 12 middle nucleotides. Reading the germline V gene gives CDR1 ENHRY and CDR2 SYGVKD. The CDR3 measures 15 amino acids from cysteine to phenylalanine. Only the CDR3 DNA stays, 45 bases, in frame from base 1. V loses 5 bases at its end and J loses 4 bases; junction bases beyond the gene matches: 4.